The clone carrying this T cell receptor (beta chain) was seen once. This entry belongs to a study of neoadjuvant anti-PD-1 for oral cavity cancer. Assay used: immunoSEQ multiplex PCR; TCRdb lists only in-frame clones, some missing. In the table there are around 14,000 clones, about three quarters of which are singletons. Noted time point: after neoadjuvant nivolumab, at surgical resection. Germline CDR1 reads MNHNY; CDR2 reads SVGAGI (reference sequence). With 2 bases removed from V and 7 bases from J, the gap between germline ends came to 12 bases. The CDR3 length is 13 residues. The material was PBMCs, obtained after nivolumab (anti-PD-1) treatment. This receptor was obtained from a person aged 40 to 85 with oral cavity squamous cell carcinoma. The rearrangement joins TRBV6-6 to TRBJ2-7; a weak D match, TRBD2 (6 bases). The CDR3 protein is CASSYGTGTEQYF. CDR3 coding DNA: TGTGCCAGCAGTTACGGGACCGGGACTGAGCAGTACTTC.